These T cell receptor beta chains were read from a single sample in a study of T cell responses to AZD1222 COVID-19 vaccine. Profiling relied on immunoSEQ multiplex PCR, and the TCRdb table lists in-frame clones only, not all of them. The sample includes 75,000 to 90,000 clones, around 85% of them seen just once. This sample comprised peripheral blood, obtained 28 days after the second AZD1222 dose. Receptors were obtained from an adult who received the AZD1222 COVID-19 vaccine. CDR3s include the opening cysteine and the closing phenylalanine or tryptophan. D genes are given only for firm matches. Clone size, where shown, is once, few, many, or a class for clones that have expanded.

V: TRBV9
D: TRBD1
J: TRBJ1-1
size: NA
CDR3: CASSSGGTGGHTEAFF
DNA: TGTGCCAGCAGCTCAGGGGGGACAGGGGGTCATACTGAAGCTTTCTTT

V: TRBV28
D: NA
J: TRBJ1-5
size: NA
CDR3: CASSWGQPQHF
DNA: TGTGCCAGCAGTTGGGGTCAGCCCCAGCATTTT

V: TRBV19
D: NA
J: TRBJ2-1
size: NA
CDR3: CASSISAGWSFSEQFF
DNA: TGTGCCAGTAGTATAAGCGCGGGGTGGTCCTTCAGTGAGCAGTTCTTC

V: TRBV28
D: NA
J: TRBJ1-2
size: NA
CDR3: CASRETGSYGYTF
DNA: TGTGCCAGCAGGGAGACAGGTTCCTATGGCTACACCTTT

V: TRBV13
D: TRBD1
J: TRBJ2-5
size: NA
CDR3: CASSSRTGGIQETQYF
DNA: TGTGCCAGCAGCTCAAGGACAGGGGGGATTCAAGAGACCCAGTACTTC

V: TRBV30
D: NA
J: TRBJ1-2
size: once
CDR3: CAWTPDNYGYTF
DNA: TGTGCCTGGACCCCAGACAACTATGGCTACACCTTC

V: TRBV7-9
D: NA
J: TRBJ1-1
size: NA
CDR3: CASSLDGVRSTEAFF
DNA: TGTGCCAGCAGCTTAGATGGGGTAAGGAGCACTGAAGCTTTCTTT

V: TRBV12-3/TRBV12-4
D: NA
J: TRBJ1-2
size: NA
CDR3: CASSFGPAGYTF
DNA: TGTGCCAGCAGTTTTGGTCCGGCCGGCTACACCTTC

V: TRBV21-1
D: NA
J: TRBJ1-4
size: NA
CDR3: CARKSPGQGNVRQEKLFF
DNA: TGTGCCAGAAAGAGTCCGGGACAGGGTAATGTTCGCCAGGAAAAACTGTTTTTT

V: TRBV7-9
D: NA
J: TRBJ2-2
size: NA
CDR3: CASSSESDTGELFF
DNA: TGTGCCAGCAGCTCGGAATCGGACACCGGGGAGCTGTTTTTT

V: TRBV9
D: NA
J: TRBJ2-2
size: NA
CDR3: CASSPGPNTGELFF
DNA: TGTGCCAGCAGCCCCGGACCTAACACCGGGGAGCTGTTTTTT

V: TRBV5-4
D: TRBD1
J: TRBJ2-6
size: NA
CDR3: CASRTGGSSGANVLTF
DNA: TGTGCCAGCAGAACAGGGGGCAGCTCTGGGGCCAACGTCCTGACTTTC

V: TRBV19
D: NA
J: TRBJ1-2
size: NA
CDR3: CASSIWDSNYGYTF
DNA: TGTGCCAGTAGTATATGGGATTCTAACTATGGCTACACCTTC

V: TRBV7-2
D: TRBD2
J: TRBJ2-1
size: NA
CDR3: CASSTRTSGSYNEQFF
DNA: TGTGCCAGCAGCACCCGGACTAGCGGGTCCTACAATGAGCAGTTCTTC

V: TRBV24-1
D: TRBD1
J: TRBJ2-3
size: NA
CDR3: CATSEWTGPWTDTQYF
DNA: TGTGCCACCAGTGAATGGACAGGGCCATGGACAGATACGCAGTATTTT

V: TRBV27
D: NA
J: TRBJ2-2
size: NA
CDR3: CASRTGRGLTGELFF
DNA: TGTGCCAGCCGGACTGGGCGGGGGCTCACCGGGGAGCTGTTTTTT

V: TRBV7-8
D: NA
J: TRBJ2-2
size: once
CDR3: CASSLWGGELFF
DNA: TGTGCCAGCAGCTTATGGGGCGGGGAGCTGTTTTTT

V: TRBV28
D: NA
J: TRBJ2-7
size: NA
CDR3: CASSNLEEQYF
DNA: TGTGCCAGCAGTAACCTAGAAGAGCAGTACTTC

V: TRBV4-3
D: NA
J: TRBJ1-2
size: once
CDR3: CASSQDQGNGYTF
DNA: TGCGCCAGCAGCCAAGATCAGGGGAATGGCTACACCTTC

V: TRBV6-6
D: NA
J: TRBJ1-1
size: once
CDR3: CASSEQGSTEAFF
DNA: TGTGCCAGCAGCGAACAGGGAAGCACTGAAGCTTTCTTT

V: TRBV7-2
D: TRBD2
J: TRBJ2-2
size: NA
CDR3: CASSSGLAAGELFF
DNA: TGTGCCAGCAGCTCAGGACTAGCGGCCGGGGAGCTGTTTTTT

V: TRBV2
D: NA
J: TRBJ1-5
size: NA
CDR3: CASSAGRASNQPQHF
DNA: TGTGCCAGCAGTGCGGGAAGGGCGAGCAACCAGCCCCAGCATTTT

V: TRBV10-1
D: NA
J: TRBJ2-3
size: NA
CDR3: CASSEGGSTDTQYF
DNA: TGCGCCAGCAGTGAGGGGGGGAGCACAGATACGCAGTATTTT

V: TRBV27
D: NA
J: TRBJ2-7
size: NA
CDR3: CASSPLGGSYEQYF
DNA: TGTGCCAGCAGTCCACTGGGTGGCTCCTACGAGCAGTACTTC

V: TRBV10-2
D: TRBD1
J: TRBJ1-2
size: NA
CDR3: CASSDSTGVDGYTF
DNA: TGCGCCAGCAGTGACTCCACAGGGGTCGATGGCTACACCTTC

V: TRBV5-6
D: NA
J: TRBJ2-2
size: NA
CDR3: CASSPGNTGELFF
DNA: TGTGCCAGCAGCCCAGGGAACACCGGGGAGCTGTTTTTT

V: TRBV3-1/TRBV3-2
D: NA
J: TRBJ1-1
size: NA
CDR3: CASSREAGNTEAFF
DNA: TGTGCCAGCAGCCGCGAAGCAGGGAACACTGAAGCTTTCTTT

V: TRBV19
D: NA
J: TRBJ2-3
size: NA
CDR3: CASSLRAAITDTQYF
DNA: TGTGCCAGTAGCCTAAGAGCGGCTATCACAGATACGCAGTATTTT

V: TRBV2
D: NA
J: TRBJ1-5
size: NA
CDR3: CASSVMGGDNQPQHF
DNA: TGTGCCAGCAGTGTGATGGGGGGAGATAATCAGCCCCAGCATTTT

V: TRBV5-6
D: NA
J: TRBJ2-4
size: NA
CDR3: CASSLAATGPYF
DNA: TGTGCCAGCAGCTTGGCCGCTACGGGCCCATACTTC

V: TRBV6-2/TRBV6-3
D: NA
J: TRBJ1-5
size: NA
CDR3: CASSDSVGGGNQPQHF
DNA: TGTGCCAGCAGTGATTCGGTGGGGGGAGGCAATCAGCCCCAGCATTTT

V: TRBV2
D: NA
J: TRBJ1-2
size: NA
CDR3: CASSATGQDGYTF
DNA: TGTGCCAGCAGCGCAACAGGGCAGGATGGCTACACCTTC

V: TRBV24-1
D: NA
J: TRBJ2-1
size: NA
CDR3: CATSDFGNEGESDNEQFF
DNA: TGTGCCACCAGTGATTTTGGGAACGAGGGTGAGAGCGACAATGAGCAGTTCTTC

V: TRBV9
D: NA
J: TRBJ2-3
size: NA
CDR3: CASSVTFGTDTQYF
DNA: TGTGCCAGCAGCGTAACCTTTGGGACAGATACGCAGTATTTT

V: TRBV6-4
D: NA
J: TRBJ1-5
size: few
CDR3: CASRILRDIVSSNQPQHF
DNA: TGTGCCAGCAGAATCCTCCGGGACATCGTAAGTAGCAATCAGCCCCAGCATTTT

V: TRBV5-6
D: TRBD1
J: TRBJ1-1
size: NA
CDR3: CASSFHRGTEAFF
DNA: TGTGCCAGCAGCTTTCACAGGGGTACTGAAGCTTTCTTT

V: TRBV6-5
D: NA
J: TRBJ1-5
size: few
CDR3: CASHGGNQPQHF
DNA: TGTGCCTCCCACGGGGGCAATCAGCCCCAGCATTTT

V: TRBV10-2
D: NA
J: TRBJ1-5
size: once
CDR3: CASSEWGERNQPQHF
DNA: TGCGCCAGCAGTGAGTGGGGGGAGAGGAATCAGCCCCAGCATTTT

V: TRBV10-3
D: NA
J: TRBJ2-1
size: NA
CDR3: CAISESGSNNEQFF
DNA: TGTGCCATCAGTGAGTCGGGGTCAAACAATGAGCAGTTCTTC

V: TRBV3-1/TRBV3-2
D: TRBD1
J: TRBJ2-2
size: NA
CDR3: CASRRDRVDTGELFF
DNA: TGTGCCAGCAGACGTGACAGGGTTGACACCGGGGAGCTGTTTTTT

V: TRBV5-1
D: NA
J: TRBJ1-1
size: NA
CDR3: CASSLVGAGTEAFF
DNA: TGCGCCAGCAGCTTGGTAGGGGCTGGCACTGAAGCTTTCTTT

V: TRBV27
D: NA
J: TRBJ2-3
size: NA
CDR3: CASSDHRPTPWTDTQYF
DNA: TGTGCCAGCAGCGACCACAGGCCGACGCCTTGGACAGATACGCAGTATTTT

V: TRBV3-1/TRBV3-2
D: NA
J: TRBJ1-5
size: NA
CDR3: CASSQSGTNQPQHF
DNA: TGTGCCAGCAGCCAATCCGGTACCAATCAGCCCCAGCATTTT

V: TRBV2
D: NA
J: TRBJ1-2
size: many
CDR3: CASSETERRIYGYTF
DNA: TGTGCCAGCAGTGAAACCGAACGTAGGATCTATGGCTACACCTTC

V: TRBV28
D: TRBD1
J: TRBJ1-5
size: once
CDR3: CASNRQGGRNQPQHF
DNA: TGTGCCAGCAACCGACAGGGAGGTCGCAATCAGCCCCAGCATTTT